This T cell receptor (beta chain) was captured in a study of molecular identifiers for immune sequencing clone quantification. Study-wide background: In replicates, the authors split RNA from approximately 20,000 or 98,000 naive CD8 cells five ways and sequenced four.

This CDR3 contains 17 residues. V shed 0 bases and J 6 bases; nucleotides not matched to a gene: 9. Per the germline V gene, CDR1 is LGHNA and CDR2 is YSLEER. This clonotype was seen at least ten times. Naive CD8 library inputs spanned roughly 18,000 to 1,000,000 sorted cells and 10%, 30% or 50% RNA. Naive CD8 T cell sorting was performed on the CD8+CD4-CCR7+CD45RA+ phenotype. Previously reported methods and listed TCR primers produced the bulk TCR libraries. TCRdb used MiXCR to reprocess the PCR reads, holding one entry per CDR3 protein. Of about 63,000 distinct CDR3 sequences in the sample, under 20% were seen once.

The chain links TRBV4-3 to TRBJ2-2; 8 nucleotides line up with TRBD2. The TCR originated in a human donor in good health. Some libraries in this study had Jurkat cell RNA spiked in. The sample taken for sequencing was naive CD8+ T cells from blood, with Jurkat cell RNA spiked in. The subset: FACS-sorted CD8+CD4-CCR7+CD45RA+ naive T cells. CDR3 DNA: TGCGCCAGCAGCCAAGATTTTATAGCGGGATATTCCGGGGAGCTGTTTTTT. Translated, it gives CASSQDFIAGYSGELFF.